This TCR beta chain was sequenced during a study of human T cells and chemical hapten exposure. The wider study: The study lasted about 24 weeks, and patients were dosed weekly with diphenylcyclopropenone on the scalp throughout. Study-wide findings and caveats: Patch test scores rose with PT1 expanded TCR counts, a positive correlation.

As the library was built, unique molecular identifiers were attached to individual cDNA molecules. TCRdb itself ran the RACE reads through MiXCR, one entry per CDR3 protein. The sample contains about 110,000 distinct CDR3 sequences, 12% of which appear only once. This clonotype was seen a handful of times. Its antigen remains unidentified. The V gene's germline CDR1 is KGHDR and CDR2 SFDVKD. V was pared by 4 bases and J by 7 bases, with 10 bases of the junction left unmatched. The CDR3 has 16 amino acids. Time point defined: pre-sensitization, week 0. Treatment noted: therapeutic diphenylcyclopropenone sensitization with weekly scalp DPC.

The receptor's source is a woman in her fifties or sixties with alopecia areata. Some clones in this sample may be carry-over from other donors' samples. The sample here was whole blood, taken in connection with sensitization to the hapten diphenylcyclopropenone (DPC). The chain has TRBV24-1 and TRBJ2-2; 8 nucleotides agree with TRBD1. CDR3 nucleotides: TGTGCCACCAGTGACCCGGGACAGGAGGATGGCGGGGAGCTGTTTTTT. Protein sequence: CATSDPGQEDGGELFF.